What follows describes a single T cell receptor beta chain. Its cognate antigen is unknown. During its preparation, the TCRbeta library received unique molecular identifiers. TCRdb reprocessed the PCR reads via MiXCR and lists one record per CDR3 protein. Of around 800,000 distinct CDR3 sequences listed, roughly 16% are singletons. V was cut by 1 base and J by 7 bases, with 10 bases left in between. CDR1 and CDR2 (germline): SGHAT, FQNNGV. This CDR3 spans 13 amino acids. This record comes from a study of T-cell reconstitution after alpha-beta-depleted transplantation in children. Whole-study findings and limits: It was reported that alpha-beta T cells came from several hundred expanded graft clones (about two months after transplant).

The sequence came from a male patient aged 10 to 17 who had a stem cell transplant for acute lymphoblastic leukemia, so the T cells may come from the graft donor. The sequences come from PBMCs, mostly from graft donor cells, collected 360 days after TCRalphabeta/CD19-depleted stem cell transplant. V gene TRBV11-2 combines with J gene TRBJ2-5; no definite D call. The CDR3 loop reads CASSLGLSRTQYF. The CDR3 coding sequence is TGTGCCAGCAGCTTAGGCCTCTCCAGGACCCAGTACTTC.